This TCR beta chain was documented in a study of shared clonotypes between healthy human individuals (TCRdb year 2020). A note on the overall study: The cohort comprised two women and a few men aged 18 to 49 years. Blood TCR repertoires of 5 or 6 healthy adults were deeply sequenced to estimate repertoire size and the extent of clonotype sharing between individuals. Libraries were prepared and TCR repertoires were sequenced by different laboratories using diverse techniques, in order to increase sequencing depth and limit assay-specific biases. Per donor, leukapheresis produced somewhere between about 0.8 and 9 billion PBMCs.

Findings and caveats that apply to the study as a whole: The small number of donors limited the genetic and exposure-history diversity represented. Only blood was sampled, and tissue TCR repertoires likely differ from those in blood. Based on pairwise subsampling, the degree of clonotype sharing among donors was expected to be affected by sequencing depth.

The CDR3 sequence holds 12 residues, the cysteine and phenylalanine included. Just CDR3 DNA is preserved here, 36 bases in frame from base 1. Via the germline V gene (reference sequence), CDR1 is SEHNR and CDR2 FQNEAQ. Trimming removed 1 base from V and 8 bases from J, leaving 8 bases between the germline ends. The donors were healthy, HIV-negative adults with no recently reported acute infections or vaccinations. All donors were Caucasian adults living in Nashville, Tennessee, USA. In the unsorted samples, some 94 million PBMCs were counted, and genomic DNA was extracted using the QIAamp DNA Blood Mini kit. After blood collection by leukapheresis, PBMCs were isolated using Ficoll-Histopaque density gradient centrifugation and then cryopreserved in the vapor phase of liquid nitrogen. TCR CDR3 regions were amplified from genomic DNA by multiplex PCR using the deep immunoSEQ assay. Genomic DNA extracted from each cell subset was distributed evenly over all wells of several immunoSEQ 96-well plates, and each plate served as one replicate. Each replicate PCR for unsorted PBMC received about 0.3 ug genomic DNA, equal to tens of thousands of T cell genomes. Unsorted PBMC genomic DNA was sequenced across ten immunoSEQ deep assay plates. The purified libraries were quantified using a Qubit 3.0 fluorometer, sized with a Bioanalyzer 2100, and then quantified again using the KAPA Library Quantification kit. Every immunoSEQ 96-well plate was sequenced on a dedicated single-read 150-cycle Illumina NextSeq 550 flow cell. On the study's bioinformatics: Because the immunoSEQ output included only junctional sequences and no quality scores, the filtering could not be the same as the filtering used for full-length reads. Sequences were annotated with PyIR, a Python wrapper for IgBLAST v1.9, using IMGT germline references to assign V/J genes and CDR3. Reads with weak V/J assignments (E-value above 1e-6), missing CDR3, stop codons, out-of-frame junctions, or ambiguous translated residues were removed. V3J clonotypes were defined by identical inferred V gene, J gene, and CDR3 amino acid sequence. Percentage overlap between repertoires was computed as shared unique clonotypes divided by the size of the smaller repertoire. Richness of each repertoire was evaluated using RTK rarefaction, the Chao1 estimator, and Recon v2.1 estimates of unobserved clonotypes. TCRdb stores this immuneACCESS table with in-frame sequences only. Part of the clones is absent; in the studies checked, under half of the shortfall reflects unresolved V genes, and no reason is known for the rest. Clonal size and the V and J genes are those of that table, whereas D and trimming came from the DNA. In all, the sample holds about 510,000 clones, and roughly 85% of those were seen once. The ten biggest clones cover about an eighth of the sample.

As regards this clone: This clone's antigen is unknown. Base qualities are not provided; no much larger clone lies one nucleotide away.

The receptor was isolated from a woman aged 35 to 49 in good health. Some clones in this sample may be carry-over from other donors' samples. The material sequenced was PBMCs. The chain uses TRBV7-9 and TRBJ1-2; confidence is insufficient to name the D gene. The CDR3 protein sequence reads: CASSLVGSGYTF. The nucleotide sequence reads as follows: TGTGCCAGCAGCTTAGTAGGGAGCGGCTACACCTTC. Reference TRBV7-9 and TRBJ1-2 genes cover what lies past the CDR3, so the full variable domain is DTGVSQNPRHKITKRGQNVTFRCDPISEHNRLYWYRQTLGQGPEFLTYFQNEAQLEKSRLLSDRFSAERPKGSFSTLEIQRTEQGDSAMYLCASSLVGSGYTFGSGTRLTVV.